These 30 T cell receptor beta chains share one sample of origin, sequenced in a study of cytomegalovirus exposure and HLA in healthy donors (dated by TCRdb to about 2017). The receptor library was made with the immunoSEQ multiplex PCR assay. The multiplex PCR relied on a mix of 60 forward primers for TCR Vbeta segments and 13 reverse primers for TCR Jbeta segments. The table was pulled from immuneACCESS by TCRdb, which kept in-frame rearrangements only. Such tables lose some clones; where checked, under half of the loss comes from unresolved V genes, and the rest has no known cause. For this sample the table gives about 94,000 clones, of which 70% to 85% were detected only once. The ten largest clones take up about 9.3% of the sample. The sample taken for sequencing was PBMCs. Receptors originate from a human donor in good health.

This chain uses TRBV4-2 with TRBJ2-1, with TRBD1 matching over 11 bases. The CDR3 contains 16 residues. CDR1 is LGHNA, CDR2 YNFKEQ, per germline. The trim removed 0 bases at V and 3 bases at J, leaving 1 base unmatched. This CDR3 is CASSQDGTGGYNEQFF. DNA of the CDR3: TGTGCCAGCAGCCAAGACGGGACAGGGGGCTACAATGAGCAGTTCTTC.

This chain joins TRBV6-1 and TRBJ2-7, with TRBD1 identical over 10 bases. J lost 1 base, V lost 0 bases, and 6 bases had no gene match. CDR1 is MNHNS, CDR2 SASEGT, per germline. The CDR3 runs to 17 residues. Here the CDR3 reads CASSEAGTGVVSYEQYF. For the CDR3, the DNA is TGTGCCAGCAGTGAAGCCGGGACAGGGGTTGTATCCTACGAGCAGTACTTC.

The sample holds a few counts of this clone. The chain has TRBV28 and TRBJ2-7; D call uncertain. Trimming removed 6 bases at V and 1 base at J, with 16 bases between. CDR3 length equals 15 residues. CDR1 is MDHEN, CDR2 SYDVKM, per germline. The CDR3 sequence: CASSPSTLRSYEQYF. The CDR3 DNA is TGTGCCAGCAGCCCTTCGACTCTGCGGTCCTACGAGCAGTACTTC.

This clone was detected only a few times. The rearrangement joins TRBV7-8 to TRBJ2-7; 7 bases map to TRBD2. The V gene end was trimmed by 4 bases and the J gene end by 3 bases; junction bases not matched to a gene: 6. CDR3 length: 14 amino acids. Germline CDR1 and CDR2: SGHVS and FQNEAQ. The CDR3 nucleotides are TGTGCCAGCAGCTCGGAACTAGCGATCTACGAGCAGTACTTC. This gives the protein CASSSELAIYEQYF.

The chain links TRBV7-3 to TRBJ1-3, with D maybe TRBD1 (6 bases). Germline CDR1 is SGHTA and CDR2 is FQGTGA. Trimming shortened V by 4 bases and J by 8 bases, and 21 bases separated the two germline ends. The CDR3 runs to 16 residues. The CDR3 spells CASSSPGGGFIYTIYF. As DNA, the CDR3 is TGTGCCAGCAGCTCCCCCGGGGGGGGCTTTATATACACCATATATTTT.

The chain links TRBV4-1 to TRBJ2-2; 7 bases agree with TRBD2. Germline V lookup: CDR1 MGHRA, CDR2 YSYEKL. The V and J ends lost 0 bases and 5 bases, in that order; junction bases with no gene match: 3. The length of the CDR3 is 15 residues. The CDR3 DNA is TGCGCCAGCAGCCAAGAGGGAGGGAGAACCGGGGAGCTGTTTTTT. This translates into CASSQEGGRTGELFF.

This chain uses TRBV19 with TRBJ2-7; D is possibly TRBD1 (6 bases). V was clipped by 6 bases and J by 4 bases, with 10 bases between them. CDR1 is LNHDA and CDR2 is SQIVND in the germline V gene (reference sequence). The length of the CDR3 is 12 residues. The CDR3 DNA reads TGTGCCAGTAGCCCGGACAGTTACGAGCAGTACTTC. Its translation is CASSPDSYEQYF.

The chain uses TRBV7-6 and TRBJ2-7; 7 bases agree with TRBD1. Germline V gene lookup returns CDR1 SGHVS and CDR2 FNYEAQ. The junction had 7 bases not matched to a gene; V was cut back by 5 bases and J by 0 bases. The CDR3 is 15 amino acids. CDR3 sequence (DNA): TGTGCCAGCAGCGGAGGACAGGCGAGCTCCTACGAGCAGTACTTC. Its protein is CASSGGQASSYEQYF.

This chain links TRBV4-3 with TRBJ2-7; TRBD2 aligns across 7 bases. Trimming removed 1 base from V and 9 bases from J; junction bases left unmatched: 6. The CDR3 extends over 13 amino acids. The germline V gene encodes CDR1 LGHNA and CDR2 YSLEER. CDR3 loop: CASSQGGGGTQYF. The CDR3 DNA is TGCGCCAGCAGCCAAGGCGGGGGAGGTACGCAGTACTTC.

The rearrangement uses TRBV7-2 and TRBJ2-1; 8 positions agree with TRBD2. Per the germline V gene, CDR1 is SGHTA and CDR2 is FQGNSA. This CDR3 comprises 16 residues. Trimming cost V 5 bases and J 4 bases; bases outside gene matches: 10. The CDR3 DNA follows: TGTGCCAGCAGCCCCCCCGGGACTAGAGCTTACAATGAGCAGTTCTTC. Protein: CASSPPGTRAYNEQFF.

The V and J genes are TRBV27 and TRBJ2-1; 10 bases fit TRBD2. Germline loops: CDR1 MNHEY, CDR2 SMNVEV (reference sequence). V shed 5 bases and J 4 bases; nucleotides not matched to a gene: 14. This CDR3 comprises 18 residues. CDR3 region: CASSERGGNSFIYNEQFF. The DNA for the CDR3 is TGTGCCAGCAGTGAGCGGGGGGGCAATTCCTTTATTTACAATGAGCAGTTCTTC.

The chain employs TRBV7-2 and TRBJ2-1, with a tentative D call TRBD2 (6 bases). Germline assignment: CDR1 SGHTA and CDR2 FQGNSA. CDR3 length: 16 amino acids. Trimming removed 1 base at V and 6 bases at J, with 16 bases between. The CDR3, as DNA: TGTGCCAGCAGCTTAGGTCCGTGGGAGCGGGCCAATGAGCAGTTCTTC. This codes for CASSLGPWERANEQFF. The full variable domain, its missing parts supplied by reference TRBV7-2 and TRBJ2-1, is GAGVSQSPSNKVTEKGKDVELRCDPISGHTALYWYRQSLGQGLEFLIYFQGNSAPDKSGLPSDRFSAERTGGSVSTLTIQRTQQEDSAVYLCASSLGPWERANEQFFGPGTRLTVL.

This rearrangement joins TRBV6-1 to TRBJ2-6; D ambiguous. The CDR3 runs 20 residues. The V gene's germline CDR1 is MNHNS and CDR2 SASEGT. V lost 0 bases and J 2 bases, leaving 20 bases between the germline ends. CDR3 in amino acids: CASSEAIGRPVDPGANVLTF. CDR3 nucleotide sequence: TGTGCCAGCAGTGAAGCTATAGGCAGGCCGGTGGATCCTGGGGCCAACGTCCTGACTTTC.

The gene calls are TRBV5-1 and TRBJ1-4, with D unclear. Per germline, CDR1 SGHRS and CDR2 YFSETQ. The CDR3 runs to 14 residues. The V gene lost 4 bases and the J gene lost 4 bases, with 11 bases spanning the gap. CDR3 bases: TGCGCCAGCAGCCCGGACGGGGATAATGAAAAACTGTTTTTT. This gives the protein CASSPDGDNEKLFF. The full variable domain, with the rest looked up from reference TRBV5-1 and TRBJ1-4, is KAGVTQTPRYLIKTRGQQVTLSCSPISGHRSVSWYQQTPGQGLQFLFEYFSETQRNKGNFPGRFSGRQFSNSRSEMNVSTLELGDSALYLCASSPDGDNEKLFFGSGTQLSVL.

The chain links TRBV27 to TRBJ1-4; a possible D gene is TRBD1 (6 bases). The CDR3 has 16 residues. In germline, CDR1 is MNHEY, CDR2 SMNVEV (reference sequence). Trimming stripped 5 bases from V and 0 bases from J, with 13 bases between. The CDR3 nucleotides are TGTGCCAGCAGTGTGAAGGGGGTGGCAACTAATGAAAAACTGTTTTTT. Protein sequence: CASSVKGVATNEKLFF.

For the CDR3, the DNA is TGCGCCAGCAGTGGCCTCGGGAGCTCCTACGAGCAGTACTTC. It encodes CASSGLGSSYEQYF. This chain links TRBV5-1 with TRBJ2-7, with a weak D call TRBD2 (6 bases). CDR1 SGHRS and CDR2 YFSETQ come from the germline V gene. Trimming left V 5 bases short and J 0 bases short, with 12 bases between. The CDR3 covers 14 residues.

The J gene is TRBJ2-7, the V gene TRBV5-1; 9 bases are shared with TRBD1. The J segment lost 3 bases and the V segment lost 4 bases, leaving 8 bases of the junction unmatched. Looked up from germline, CDR1 is SGHRS and CDR2 is YFSETQ. This CDR3 spans 15 amino acids. CDR3 coding DNA: TGCGCCAGCAGCGCAAGCGGGACAGGGTTCTACGAGCAGTACTTC. Its protein product is CASSASGTGFYEQYF.

J is TRBJ1-2 and V is TRBV5-4, with no clear D. This CDR3 has 15 residues. V lost 0 bases and J 8 bases, leaving 17 bases between the germline ends. Germline loops: CDR1 SGHNT, CDR2 YYREEE (reference sequence). The CDR3 region is CASSLGLREGGGYTF. The CDR3 DNA reads TGTGCCAGCAGCTTGGGTCTCCGGGAAGGAGGAGGCTACACCTTC.

The chain couples TRBV28 to TRBJ2-1, with D perhaps matching TRBD1 (6 bases). The CDR3 consists of 14 residues. Germline-derived CDR1 and CDR2 are MDHEN and SYDVKM. V was shortened by 6 bases and J by 5 bases, with 14 bases between the two germline ends. The DNA for the CDR3 is TGTGCCAGCAGGGGCAGGGGACCCCACAATGAGCAGTTCTTC. Translating gives CASRGRGPHNEQFF.

This sequence joins TRBV7-3 and TRBJ2-6, with TRBD1 identical over 8 bases. V trimming: 5 bases; J trimming: 0 bases; junction bases outside the gene matches: 6. Per the germline V gene, CDR1 is SGHTA and CDR2 is FQGTGA. The CDR3 consists of 17 residues. The chain's CDR3 is CASSQGQGRSGANVLTF. CDR3 nucleotide sequence: TGTGCCAGCAGCCAAGGACAGGGCCGCTCTGGGGCCAACGTCCTGACTTTC.

The chain combines TRBV20-1 with TRBJ1-5; a possible D gene is TRBD1 (5 bases). CDR1 is DFQATT and CDR2 is SNEGSKA in the germline V gene (reference sequence). The ends were cut back, 4 bases at V and 4 bases at J, with 5 bases in the middle. The CDR3 is made up of 11 amino acids. CDR3 loop: CSATGNQPQHF. For the CDR3, the DNA is TGCAGTGCTACAGGGAATCAGCCCCAGCATTTT.

The rearrangement joins TRBV9 to TRBJ1-1; a possible D gene is TRBD1 (5 bases). CDR3 length: 14 amino acids. V was trimmed by 4 bases and J by 1 base, leaving 11 bases between them. Per germline, CDR1 SGDLS and CDR2 YYNGEE. The CDR3 loop reads CASSKQVSNTEAFF. In DNA form, the CDR3 reads TGTGCCAGCAGCAAACAGGTGTCGAACACTGAAGCTTTCTTT.

V gene TRBV15 combines with J gene TRBJ2-5; 15 bases map to TRBD2. The CDR3 extends over 16 amino acids. Germline CDR1 reads LNHNV; CDR2 reads YYDKDF (reference sequence). The J segment lost 5 bases and the V segment lost 3 bases, leaving 4 bases of the junction unmatched. The CDR3 loop is CATSSGLAGGQETQYF. The CDR3 DNA sequence: TGTGCCACCAGCAGTGGACTAGCGGGGGGGCAGGAGACCCAGTACTTC.

The chain links TRBV18 to TRBJ1-2; no definite D call. From germline, CDR1 is KGHSH and CDR2 LQKENI. V dropped 3 bases and J dropped 2 bases, with 7 bases sitting between them. The CDR3 spans 13 residues. The CDR3 loop reads CASSPGGNYGYTF. CDR3 bases: TGTGCCAGCTCACCTGGAGGGAACTATGGCTACACCTTC.

This clone was found a few times. The rearrangement joins TRBV7-9 to TRBJ2-7; the match to TRBD2 covers 9 bases. With 6 bases clipped from V and 4 bases from J, the junction kept 10 bases outside the gene matches. CDR1 and CDR2 from the germline V gene are SEHNR and FQNEAQ (reference sequence). CDR3 length: 15 residues. The DNA for the CDR3 is TGTGCCAGCAGACCCCCGGGACTAGCCCTATACGAGCAGTACTTC. It encodes CASRPPGLALYEQYF.

This clone was recorded only once. The V call is TRBV2, the J call TRBJ2-7, with D possibly TRBD1 on 6 matching bases. CDR3 size: 15 residues. V lost 4 bases and J 4 bases, leaving 17 bases between the germline ends. Germline assignment: CDR1 SNHLY and CDR2 FYNNEI. The DNA for the CDR3 is TGTGCCAGCAGTGTGGGCGGGCAGGGGCGATACGAGCAGTACTTC. Translating gives CASSVGGQGRYEQYF. Based on the CDR3 plus reference TRBV2 and TRBJ2-7, the full variable domain is EPEVTQTPSHQVTQMGQEVILRCVPISNHLYFYWYRQILGQKVEFLVSFYNNEISEKSEIFDDQFSVERPDGSNFTLKIRSTKLEDSAMYFCASSVGGQGRYEQYFGPGTRLTVT.

This sequence joins TRBV19 and TRBJ2-7; a weak D match, TRBD1 (5 bases). Trimming removed 6 bases from V and 4 bases from J, with 13 bases in between. Germline lookup yields CDR1 LNHDA and CDR2 SQIVND (reference sequence). This CDR3 contains 13 residues. For the CDR3, the DNA is TGTGCCAGTAGAGCAGGACAAGCTTACGAGCAGTACTTC. It specifies CASRAGQAYEQYF.

The chain has TRBV28 and TRBJ2-1, with 8 nucleotides matching TRBD1. Germline values: CDR1 MDHEN, CDR2 SYDVKM. The CDR3 runs 15 residues. Trimming removed 7 bases from V and 8 bases from J; junction bases left unmatched: 13. The CDR3: CASNAGGSRGDEQFF. CDR3 nucleotide sequence: TGTGCCAGCAACGCAGGGGGCTCCCGTGGCGATGAGCAGTTCTTC.

The chain recombines TRBV18 with TRBJ2-7; tentative D call: TRBD2 (6 bases). Germline values: CDR1 KGHSH, CDR2 LQKENI. The CDR3 loop spans 14 amino acids. Between the trimmed V and J ends, which lost 5 bases and 6 bases, there was a span of 17 bases. CDR3 region: CASSSRLVTGEQYF. In nucleotides, the CDR3 is TGTGCCAGCTCATCCAGACTAGTCACGGGCGAGCAGTACTTC. Variable domain in full (rest from reference TRBV18 and TRBJ2-7): NAGVMQNPRHLVRRRGQEARLRCSPMKGHSHVYWYRQLPEEGLKFMVYLQKENIIDESGMPKERFSAEFPKEGPSILRIQQVVRGDSAAYFCASSSRLVTGEQYFGPGTRLTVT.

This chain links TRBV23-1 with TRBJ2-7, with D tentatively TRBD1 (6 bases). TRBV23-1 is sorted into the ORF group, with uncertain function. The V and J ends lost 6 bases and 2 bases respectively, with 11 bases between them. The CDR3 loop spans 13 amino acids. CDR3 sequence reads: CASRRQVPYEQYF. DNA of the CDR3: TGCGCCAGCAGAAGACAGGTACCCTACGAGCAGTACTTC.